This T cell receptor (beta chain) appears in the sequencing data of a study of T cell responses to AZD1222 COVID-19 vaccine (dated by TCRdb to the early 2020s). As for the study more broadly: TCR sequencing covered some 240 trial participants: 200 to 210 given two doses of AZD1222 and 26 given two doses of MenACWY control vaccine. Trial participants were enrolled by age into subgroups of 18-55, 56-69 and 70-plus years, and around 140, 26 and 57 TCR-sequenced participants, respectively, were included in these subgroups. The full study reports these points: The vaccine-associated CD4 TCRs covered the entire spike protein, and the dominant responses fell in regions 160-218 and 743-854. In the small 56-69-year group, the increase in depth fell short of significance, most likely because of low power. Because no day 14 peak-response samples were available, the repertoires could be characterized only after the peak T cell response. Reportedly, almost half of the unique spike-specific TCRs recognized epitopes lying outside the regions that are mutated in the B.1.351 and B.1.1.7 variants. After two AZD1222 doses, both the breadth and the depth of spike-specific TCRs were significantly higher than at day 0 and than in MenACWY recipients. Most participants were white British and females outnumbered males, and the authors suggested that clonal diversity may have been underestimated. Conclusions about previously exposed vaccinees were limited because only six AZD1222 recipients were SARS-CoV-2 seropositive at baseline.

The CDR3 regions of human TCRbeta chains were analyzed by immunosequencing. Per the source publication's procedure: Repertoire TCRs were matched against a reference library of SARS-CoV-2-specific TCRs generated with the MIRA antigen-specificity platform. Breadth was defined as the fraction of unique TCRs that were SARS-CoV-2-associated, and depth was defined as the fraction of total T cells that were SARS-CoV-2-associated. Using the MIRA data, every spike-specific TCR was mapped to the spike region that the TCR reacted to and assigned to either a CD4 or a CD8 class. Log10-transformed breadth and depth values were compared by one-way ANOVA with Sidak's multiple comparisons tests. Held by TCRdb, this immuneACCESS table contains in-frame sequences only and omits some clones. Under half of the omission traces to an unresolved V gene where checked; the cause of the rest is unknown. V, J and clone size derive from that table, while D and trimming were established from the DNA sequence. This sample holds around 85,000 clones; roughly 90% were observed only once. The ten largest clones take up 1.3% to 1.5% of the sample.

The sample holds one count of this clone. Its antigen is not yet known. Per-base qualities were not stored, and no clone one base away is much larger. The time point label corresponds to: about 28 days (+/-7) after the second vaccine dose. Because spike-specific TCR depth and breadth did not differ between the two schedules, AZD1222 recipients who got a second dose at roughly 4 weeks were pooled with those who got a second dose at roughly 12 weeks. Samples from vaccinated people were obtained from the UK trials COV001 and COV002, which included a single-blind randomized controlled phase 2/3 trial of AZD1222 (ChAdOx1 nCoV-19) in healthy adults. For TCRbeta chain sequencing, PBMC samples from trial participants were taken at day 0 and at day 28 after the second dose. The source was peripheral blood, collected 28 days after the second AZD1222 dose. The sequence was collected from an adult who received the AZD1222 COVID-19 vaccine.

The nucleotide sequence is given as TGTGCCAGTAGTATAGCATACCCCTCGGAGCTGTTTTTT. This is translated as CASSIAYPSELFF. Here the chain combines TRBV19 and TRBJ2-2, with the D segment identity uncertain. The CDR3 spans 13 residues, from the cysteine through the phenylalanine. Of all the DNA, just the CDR3 is kept, 39 bases in frame from base 1. The junction shows trimming of 1 base on V and 10 bases on J, plus 10 bases between the germline ends. The germline V gene (reference sequence) gives CDR1 as LNHDA and CDR2 as SQIVND.